Listed here is a single TCR beta chain. Method: immunoSEQ multiplex PCR; TCRdb's copy keeps in-frame clones and lacks some. The sample has 950,000 to 1,100,000 clones, about 77% seen once. Donation came from healthy HIV-negative adults that had no recent acute infections or vaccinations. The data derive from a study of shared clonotypes between healthy human individuals. Germline values: CDR1 SGHKS, CDR2 YYEKEE (reference sequence). The V end lost 4 bases, the J end lost 3 bases, and 11 bases lay between the germline ends. The CDR3 sequence is 15 residues long. The chain recombines TRBV5-5 with TRBJ2-6, with D perhaps matching TRBD1 (5 bases). This TCR came from a man aged 18-30 years in good health. The source material was memory CD4+ T cells sorted from blood. Subset: CD45RA-negative fraction. CDR3 loop: CASSARVSGANVLTF. CDR3 sequence (DNA): TGTGCCAGCAGCGCCAGGGTTAGTGGGGCCAACGTCCTGACTTTC.